These 17 T cell receptor beta chains were sequenced from one sample in a study of T cell repertoires in cytomegalovirus infection. These receptors have no identified antigens. One entry per CDR3 protein results from TCRdb running MiXCR on the reads. Of about 570,000 distinct CDR3 sequences listed, 40% are singletons. This specimen was cultured PBMCs, taken from culture after CMV antigen stimulation. The receptors shown here come from a human donor in good health (CMV status not recorded). Some clones in this sample may be carry-over from other donors' samples.

For the CDR3, the DNA is TGTGCCAGTGCCCCATTAACGTCTGGGGCCAACGTCCTGACTTTC. Protein: CASAPLTSGANVLTF. The genes are TRBV19 and TRBJ2-6; D unclear. V lost 8 bases to trimming and J lost 1 base, with 12 bases between them. The length of the CDR3 is 15 residues. The V gene's germline CDR1 is LNHDA and CDR2 SQIVND (reference sequence). Full variable domain (outside the CDR3, taken from reference TRBV19 and TRBJ2-6): DGGITQSPKYLFRKEGQNVTLSCEQNLNHDAMYWYRQDPGQGLRLIYYSQIVNDFQKGDIAEGYSVSREKKESFPLTVTSAQKNPTAFYLCASAPLTSGANVLTFGAGSRLTVL.

This clonotype was counted a few times. The rearrangement links TRBV13 to TRBJ2-1; unclear D gene. The V end was cut by 7 bases, the J end by 8 bases, with 9 bases between. The germline CDR1 and CDR2 sequences are PRHDT and FYEKMQ (reference sequence). The CDR3 has 11 residues. The CDR3 DNA follows: TGTGCCAGCACCAACGGGTATGAGCAGTTCTTC. It translates to CASTNGYEQFF.

The chain links TRBV7-2 to TRBJ2-2, with D hard to call. The ends were cut back, 5 bases at V and 4 bases at J, with 8 bases in the middle. Germline-derived CDR1 and CDR2 are SGHTA and FQGNSA. This CDR3 is 13 amino acids long. For the CDR3, the DNA is TGTGCCAGCAGCGGATCTCTCACCGGGGAGCTGTTTTTT. Its protein is CASSGSLTGELFF.

The chain's CDR3 is CASSLAGMGSGTGELFF. The CDR3 coding sequence is TGCGCCAGCAGCTTGGCCGGGATGGGATCGGGAACCGGGGAGCTGTTTTTT. This chain links TRBV5-1 with TRBJ2-2; possible D gene TRBD2, 5 bases. The germline V and J ends were trimmed by 0 bases and 5 bases, with 17 bases remaining between them. Per germline, CDR1 SGHRS and CDR2 YFSETQ. CDR3 size: 17 residues.

The V gene is TRBV29-1, the J gene TRBJ1-5, with D maybe TRBD1 (5 bases). Per the germline V gene, CDR1 is SQVTM and CDR2 is ANQGSEA. The CDR3 extends over 11 amino acids. Trimming took off 3 bases at V and 13 bases at J, with 13 bases between the two ends. The CDR3 DNA sequence: TGCAGCGTTGAGGAGGGGATGGGACAGCATTTT. It translates to CSVEEGMGQHF.

The gene calls are TRBV19 and TRBJ2-5, with TRBD2 identical over 10 bases. Germline CDR1 and CDR2: LNHDA and SQIVND (reference sequence). The CDR3 totals 16 residues. The junction had 8 bases not matched to a gene; V was cut back by 3 bases and J by 4 bases. CDR3 in amino acids: CASSILLAGAVETQYF. The CDR3 bases are TGTGCCAGTAGTATTCTGCTAGCGGGAGCGGTAGAGACCCAGTACTTC.

V and J are TRBV6-1 and TRBJ1-2, with D tentatively TRBD1 (5 bases). The CDR3 extends over 13 amino acids. The V gene lost 3 bases and the J gene lost 7 bases, with 12 bases spanning the gap. Germline V lookup: CDR1 MNHNS, CDR2 SASEGT. The DNA of the CDR3 is TGTGCCAGCAGTGATCCAGGGACTGGTGGCTACACCTTC. This codes for CASSDPGTGGYTF.

This clonotype was observed a few times. This rearrangement joins TRBV7-2 to TRBJ2-5; 8 bases fit TRBD1. This CDR3 spans 15 amino acids. Germline V lookup: CDR1 SGHTA, CDR2 FQGNSA. The ends lost 3 bases at V and 5 bases at J; junction bases unmatched: 8. CDR3 region: CASSFQGAMAETQYF. The DNA for the CDR3 is TGTGCCAGCAGCTTTCAGGGGGCTATGGCGGAGACCCAGTACTTC.

This clonotype was observed a handful of times. The J gene is TRBJ2-3, the V gene TRBV12-3 or TRBV12-4; TRBD2 might be the D (6 bases). The CDR3 covers 13 residues. V lost 6 bases and J 2 bases, leaving 9 bases between the germline ends. The DNA for the CDR3 is TGTGCCAGCAGAGGACTACACACAGATACGCAGTATTTT. Translated: CASRGLHTDTQYF.

The DNA of the CDR3 is TGTGCCATCAGGGCGGGAGAGCGGGGAGATACGCAGTATTTT. It encodes CAIRAGERGDTQYF. The rearrangement joins TRBV10-3 to TRBJ2-3, with 7 bases identical to TRBD2. Trimming took 6 bases from V and 5 from J; bases not matched to a gene: 8. This CDR3 region has 14 residues. Germline V CDR1 and CDR2: ENHRY, SYGVKD.

The chain uses TRBV4-1 and TRBJ2-5; D not resolved. Germline loops: CDR1 MGHRA, CDR2 YSYEKL. The CDR3 runs 13 residues. The germline V and J ends were trimmed by 3 bases and 5 bases, with 10 bases remaining between them. The chain's CDR3 is CASSQLGMETQYF. CDR3 sequence (DNA): TGCGCCAGCAGCCAGCTAGGAATGGAGACCCAGTACTTC.

This clonotype showed up just a few times. The V gene is TRBV7-2, the J gene TRBJ2-7; possibly TRBD1 for D (5 bases). Trimming left V 4 bases short and J 3 bases short, with 13 bases between. The CDR3 spans 14 residues. CDR1 and CDR2 (germline): SGHTA, FQGNSA. DNA for the CDR3: TGTGCCAGCAGCTACGCAGGGTTGAGCTACGAGCAGTACTTC. Its protein product is CASSYAGLSYEQYF.

This clonotype showed up just a few times. The chain employs TRBV28 and TRBJ1-1, with 9 bases lining up with TRBD1. From germline, CDR1 is MDHEN and CDR2 SYDVKM. V was pared by 8 bases and J by 4 bases, with 11 bases of the junction left unmatched. The length of the CDR3 is 15 residues. DNA for the CDR3: TGTGCCAGCGTCACAGGGGGCGGGTTGGGCACTGAAGCTTTCTTT. This sequence encodes CASVTGGGLGTEAFF.

The table lists this clonotype with a few counts. The chain uses TRBV7-2 and TRBJ2-5; TRBD2 aligns across 8 bases. The CDR3 has 15 residues. Germline CDR1 SGHTA, CDR2 FQGNSA. Trimming at V came to 1 base and at J to 5 bases, leaving 6 bases not matched to a gene. Here the CDR3 reads CASSLVPSGWETQYF. The CDR3 DNA is TGTGCCAGCAGCTTAGTCCCTAGCGGGTGGGAGACCCAGTACTTC.

A few counts support this clonotype. The J gene is TRBJ2-7, the V gene TRBV7-9, with 8 bases identical to TRBD2. The CDR3 runs to 16 residues. Germline V lookup: CDR1 SEHNR, CDR2 FQNEAQ (reference sequence). The trim removed 3 bases at V and 3 bases at J, leaving 10 bases unmatched. The CDR3 protein is CASSFLGTSGVYEQYF. CDR3 coding DNA: TGTGCCAGCAGCTTCCTCGGGACTAGTGGTGTCTACGAGCAGTACTTC. The whole variable domain, remainder taken from reference TRBV7-9 and TRBJ2-7, is DTGVSQNPRHKITKRGQNVTFRCDPISEHNRLYWYRQTLGQGPEFLTYFQNEAQLEKSRLLSDRFSAERPKGSFSTLEIQRTEQGDSAMYLCASSFLGTSGVYEQYFGPGTRLTVT.

The DNA for the CDR3 is TGCGCCAGCAGCTTCGGAGGGGGGAGCCAGCCCCAGCATTTT. Translating it yields CASSFGGGSQPQHF. The rearrangement uses TRBV5-1 and TRBJ1-5; possible D gene TRBD1, 6 bases. Trimming shortened V by 2 bases and J by 7 bases, and 13 bases separated the two germline ends. The CDR3 is made up of 14 amino acids. CDR1 and CDR2 from the germline V gene are SGHRS and YFSETQ. The full variable domain, with the rest looked up from reference TRBV5-1 and TRBJ1-5, is KAGVTQTPRYLIKTRGQQVTLSCSPISGHRSVSWYQQTPGQGLQFLFEYFSETQRNKGNFPGRFSGRQFSNSRSEMNVSTLELGDSALYLCASSFGGGSQPQHFGDGTRLSIL.

Comment on this clonotype: No DNA is shown, since the ends of the CDR3 on it are uncertain; the CDR3 is the one TCRdb lists. The chain carries TRBV7-5 and TRBJ1-4; the table's D call TRBD1 went unverified against the DNA. TRBV7-5 is noted as a pseudogene. Including both end residues, the CDR3 is 22 amino acids long. The CDR3 here is CISVPEASGVGQVRVIAEKLFF.